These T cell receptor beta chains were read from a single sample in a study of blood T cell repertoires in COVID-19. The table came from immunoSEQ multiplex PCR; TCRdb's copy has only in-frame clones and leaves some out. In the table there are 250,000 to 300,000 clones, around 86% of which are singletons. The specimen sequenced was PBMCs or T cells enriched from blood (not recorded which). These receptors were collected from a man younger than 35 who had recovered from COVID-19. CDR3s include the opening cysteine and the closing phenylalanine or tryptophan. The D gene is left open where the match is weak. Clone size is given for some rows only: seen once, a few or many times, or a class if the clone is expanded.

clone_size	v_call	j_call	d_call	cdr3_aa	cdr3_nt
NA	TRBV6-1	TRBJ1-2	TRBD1	CASSEAGGDYGYTF	TGTGCCAGCAGTGAGGCAGGGGGCGACTATGGCTACACCTTC
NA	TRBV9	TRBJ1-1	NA	CASSVEQMNTEAFF	TGTGCCAGCAGCGTAGAACAGATGAACACTGAAGCTTTCTTT
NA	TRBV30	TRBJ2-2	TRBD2	CAWSARRGGNTGELFF	TGTGCCTGGAGTGCCCGTCGGGGGGGGAACACCGGGGAGCTGTTTTTT
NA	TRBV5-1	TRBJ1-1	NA	CASSLAYRDAAFF	TGCGCCAGCAGCTTGGCCTACAGGGACGCAGCTTTCTTT
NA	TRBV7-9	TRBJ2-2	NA	CASSHLTNTGELFF	TGTGCCAGCAGCCACCTGACTAACACCGGGGAGCTGTTTTTT
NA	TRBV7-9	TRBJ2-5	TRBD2	CASSFGSGGAQETQYF	TGTGCCAGCAGCTTTGGGAGCGGGGGGGCCCAGGAGACCCAGTACTTC
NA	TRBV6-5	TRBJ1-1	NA	CASSYTTGAGRPEAFF	TGTGCCAGCAGTTACACGACGGGAGCGGGAAGACCTGAAGCTTTCTTT
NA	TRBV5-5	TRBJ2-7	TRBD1	CASSLVGDRALPYEQYF	TGTGCCAGCAGCTTGGTAGGGGACAGGGCTCTCCCCTACGAGCAGTACTTC
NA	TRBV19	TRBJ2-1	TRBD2	CASSIGTSYNEQFF	TGTGCCAGTAGTATCGGGACTAGCTACAATGAGCAGTTCTTC
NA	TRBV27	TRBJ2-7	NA	CASSPTPAVYEQYF	TGTGCCAGCAGTCCCACGCCCGCAGTTTACGAGCAGTACTTC
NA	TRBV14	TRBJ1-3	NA	CASSQQLTSGNTIYF	TGTGCCAGCAGCCAACAGTTGACTTCTGGAAACACCATATATTTT
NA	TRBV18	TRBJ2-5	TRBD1	CASSAARDRVIETQYF	TGTGCCAGCTCAGCGGCTCGGGACAGGGTGATCGAGACCCAGTACTTC
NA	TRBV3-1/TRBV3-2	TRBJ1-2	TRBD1	CASSQAGQGQGYTF	TGTGCCAGCAGCCAAGCCGGACAGGGGCAGGGCTACACCTTC
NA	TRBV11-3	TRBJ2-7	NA	CASSLVAGILYEQYF	TGTGCCAGCAGCTTAGTGGCGGGGATACTCTACGAGCAGTACTTC
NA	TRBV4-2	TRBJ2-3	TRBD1	CASSLRDRGEDTQYF	TGTGCCAGCAGCCTGCGGGACAGGGGGGAAGATACGCAGTATTTT
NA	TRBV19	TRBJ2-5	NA	CASSPLRTGTHGDPQYF	TGTGCCAGTAGTCCGTTAAGAACCGGGACTCATGGGGACCCCCAGTACTTC
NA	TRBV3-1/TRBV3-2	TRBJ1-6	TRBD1	CASSAGTVGSNSPLHF	TGTGCCAGCAGCGCCGGGACAGTAGGCTCCAATTCACCCCTCCACTTT
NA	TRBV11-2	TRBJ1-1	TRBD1	CASSLPGTGGIEAFF	TGTGCCAGCAGCCTTCCCGGGACAGGGGGCATTGAAGCTTTCTTT
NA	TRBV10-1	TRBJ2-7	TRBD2	CASSVGGSYEQYF	TGCGCCAGCAGTGTGGGCGGGAGCTACGAGCAGTACTTC
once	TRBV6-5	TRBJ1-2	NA	CATQSNYGYTF	TGTGCCACCCAGTCCAACTATGGCTACACCTTC
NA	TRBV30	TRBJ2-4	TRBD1	CAWNPDRGNIQYF	TGTGCCTGGAACCCGGACAGGGGAAACATTCAGTACTTC
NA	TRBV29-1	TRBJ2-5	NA	CSVVRGGPQTGTQYF	TGCAGCGTTGTTAGGGGAGGTCCCCAGACGGGGACCCAGTACTTC
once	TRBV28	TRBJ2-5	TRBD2	CASSLWGLADKETQYF	TGTGCCAGCAGTTTATGGGGACTAGCGGATAAAGAGACCCAGTACTTC
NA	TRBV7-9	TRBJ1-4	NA	CASSLGEATNEKLFF	TGTGCCAGCAGCTTAGGAGAAGCAACTAATGAAAAACTGTTTTTT
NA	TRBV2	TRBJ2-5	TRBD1	CASSSGQGGRFSQETQYF	TGTGCCAGCAGCTCCGGACAGGGTGGTAGGTTTAGCCAAGAGACCCAGTACTTC
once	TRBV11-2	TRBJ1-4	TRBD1	CASSLPRQGLTNEKLFF	TGTGCCAGCAGCTTACCCAGACAGGGGCTAACTAATGAAAAACTGTTTTTT
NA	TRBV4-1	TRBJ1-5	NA	CASSHQNQPQHF	TGCGCCAGCAGCCACCAGAATCAGCCCCAGCATTTT
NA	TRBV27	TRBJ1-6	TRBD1	CASSSRTGRFIIGSPLHF	TGTGCCAGCAGTTCCCGGACAGGGAGATTTATCATAGGTTCACCCCTCCACTTT
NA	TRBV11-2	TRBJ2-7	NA	CASSPRRTAAYEQYF	TGTGCCAGCAGCCCGAGAAGGACAGCGGCCTACGAGCAGTACTTC